This TCR beta chain was documented in a study of blood T cell repertoires in COVID-19. About the study: There were acute and convalescent COVID-19 samples, and they came from the United States, Italy and Spain. T cells, B-cell-depleted T cells, or PBMCs provided the cDNA or gDNA that served as material.

This clone was detected a few times. Followed longitudinally, the Seattle patients had been enrolled during active infection. In the original analysis: Cell counts per sample came from amplifying reference gene primers. Using immunoSEQ multiplex PCR, the repertoire was profiled, and TCRdb retains in-frame clones only, with some absent. That table is the source of V, J and clone size, and D and trimming were worked out from the DNA. The data hold roughly 300,000 clones, with roughly 89% observed a single time. Sequenced input: peripheral blood. This TCR came from a woman aged 25 to 45 with COVID-19, enrolled during active disease.

The CDR3 DNA is TGTGCCAGTAGTCCGCGGACAGGGAAGATCTATGGCTACACCTTC. Protein product: CASSPRTGKIYGYTF. The chain combines TRBV19 with TRBJ1-2, with 8 bases matching TRBD1. The V gene end was trimmed by 5 bases and the J gene end by 4 bases; junction bases not matched to a gene: 9. CDR1 is LNHDA, CDR2 SQIVND, per germline (reference sequence). The CDR3 runs to 15 residues.